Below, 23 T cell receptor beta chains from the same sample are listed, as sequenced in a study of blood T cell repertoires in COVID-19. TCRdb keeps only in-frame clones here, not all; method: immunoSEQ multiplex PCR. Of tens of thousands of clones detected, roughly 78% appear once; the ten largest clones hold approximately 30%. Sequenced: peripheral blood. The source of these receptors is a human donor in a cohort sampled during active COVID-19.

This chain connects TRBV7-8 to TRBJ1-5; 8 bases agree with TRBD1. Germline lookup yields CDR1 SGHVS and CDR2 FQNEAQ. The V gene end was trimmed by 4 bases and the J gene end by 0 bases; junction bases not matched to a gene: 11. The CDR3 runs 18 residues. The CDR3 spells CASSSLRDRTSSNQPQHF. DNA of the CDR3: TGTGCCAGCAGCTCGCTTCGGGACAGGACTAGTAGCAATCAGCCCCAGCATTTT.

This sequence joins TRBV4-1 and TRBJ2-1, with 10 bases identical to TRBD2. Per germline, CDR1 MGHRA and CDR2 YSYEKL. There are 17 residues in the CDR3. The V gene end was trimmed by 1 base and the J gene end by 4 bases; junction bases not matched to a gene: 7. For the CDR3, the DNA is TGCGCCAGCAGCCAAGTTAAAGCGGGAGGGATGTACAATGAGCAGTTCTTC. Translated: CASSQVKAGGMYNEQFF.

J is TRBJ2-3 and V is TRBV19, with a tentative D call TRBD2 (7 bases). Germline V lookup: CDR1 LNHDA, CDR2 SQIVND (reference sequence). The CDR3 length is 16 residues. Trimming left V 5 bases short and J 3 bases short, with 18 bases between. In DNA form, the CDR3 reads TGTGCCAGTAGTGCCTTAACAGGGAGGGGAACAGATACGCAGTATTTT. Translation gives CASSALTGRGTDTQYF.

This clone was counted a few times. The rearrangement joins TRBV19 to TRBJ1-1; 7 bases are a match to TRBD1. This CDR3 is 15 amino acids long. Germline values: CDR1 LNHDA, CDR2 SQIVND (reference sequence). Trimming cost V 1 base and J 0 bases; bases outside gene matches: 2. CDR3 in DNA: TGTGCCAGTAGTATAGGGGACAGAGTGAACACTGAAGCTTTCTTT. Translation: CASSIGDRVNTEAFF. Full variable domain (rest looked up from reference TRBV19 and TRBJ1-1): DGGITQSPKYLFRKEGQNVTLSCEQNLNHDAMYWYRQDPGQGLRLIYYSQIVNDFQKGDIAEGYSVSREKKESFPLTVTSAQKNPTAFYLCASSIGDRVNTEAFFGQGTRLTVV.

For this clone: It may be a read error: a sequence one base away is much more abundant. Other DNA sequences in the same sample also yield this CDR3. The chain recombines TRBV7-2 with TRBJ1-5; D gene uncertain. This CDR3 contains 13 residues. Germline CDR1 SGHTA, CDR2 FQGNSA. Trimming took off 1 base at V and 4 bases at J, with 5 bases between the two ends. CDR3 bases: TGTGCCAGCAGCTTAGGTCCGAATCAGCCCCAGCATTTT. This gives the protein CASSLGPNQPQHF.

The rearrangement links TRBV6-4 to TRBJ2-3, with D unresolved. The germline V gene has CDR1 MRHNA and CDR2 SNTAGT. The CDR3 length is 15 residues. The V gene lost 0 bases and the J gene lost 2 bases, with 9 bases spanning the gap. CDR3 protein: CASSDSVAATDTQYF. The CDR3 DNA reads TGTGCCAGCAGTGACTCTGTGGCGGCCACAGATACGCAGTATTTT.

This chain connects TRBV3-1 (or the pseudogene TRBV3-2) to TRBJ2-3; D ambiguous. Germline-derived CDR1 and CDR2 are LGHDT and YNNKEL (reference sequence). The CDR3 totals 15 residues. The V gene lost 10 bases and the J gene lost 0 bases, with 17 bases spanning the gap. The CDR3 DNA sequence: TGTGCCACAGCGAGCTGGTCCCTAAGCACAGATACGCAGTATTTT. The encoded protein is CATASWSLSTDTQYF.

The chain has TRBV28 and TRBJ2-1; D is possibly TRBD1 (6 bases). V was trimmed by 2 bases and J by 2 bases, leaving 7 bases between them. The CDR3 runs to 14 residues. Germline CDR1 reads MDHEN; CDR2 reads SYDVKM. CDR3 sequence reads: CASSLPGAYNEQFF. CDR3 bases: TGTGCCAGCAGTTTACCAGGGGCCTACAATGAGCAGTTCTTC. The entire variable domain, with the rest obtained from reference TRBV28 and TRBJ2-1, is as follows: DVKVTQSSRYLVKRTGEKVFLECVQDMDHENMFWYRQDPGLGLRLIYFSYDVKMKEKGDIPEGYSVSREKKERFSLILESASTNQTSMYLCASSLPGAYNEQFFGPGTRLTVL.

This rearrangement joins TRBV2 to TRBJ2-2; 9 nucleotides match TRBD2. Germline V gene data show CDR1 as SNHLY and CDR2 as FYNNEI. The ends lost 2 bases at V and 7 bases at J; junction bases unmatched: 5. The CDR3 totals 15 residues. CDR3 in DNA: TGTGCCAGCAGTGAATTAGCGGGAGTAGTCGGGGAGCTGTTTTTT. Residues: CASSELAGVVGELFF.

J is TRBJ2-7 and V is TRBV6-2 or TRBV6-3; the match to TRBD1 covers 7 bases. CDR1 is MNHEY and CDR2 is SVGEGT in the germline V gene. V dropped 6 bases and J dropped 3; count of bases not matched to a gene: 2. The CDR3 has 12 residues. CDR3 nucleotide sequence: TGTGCCAGCAGCCGGACAGGCTACGAGCAGTACTTC. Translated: CASSRTGYEQYF.

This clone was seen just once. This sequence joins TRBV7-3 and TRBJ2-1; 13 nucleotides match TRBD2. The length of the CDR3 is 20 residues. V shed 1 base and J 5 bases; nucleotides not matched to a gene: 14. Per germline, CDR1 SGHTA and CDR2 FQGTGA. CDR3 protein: CASSLKRRRTSGRMNNEQFF. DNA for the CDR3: TGTGCCAGCAGCTTAAAGAGGCGAAGGACTAGCGGGAGAATGAACAATGAGCAGTTCTTC.

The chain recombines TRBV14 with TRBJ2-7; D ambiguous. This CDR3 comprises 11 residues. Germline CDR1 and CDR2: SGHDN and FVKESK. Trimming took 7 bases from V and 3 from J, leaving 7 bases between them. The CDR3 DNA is TGTGCCAGCACCGAGCACTACGAGCAGTACTTC. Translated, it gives CASTEHYEQYF.

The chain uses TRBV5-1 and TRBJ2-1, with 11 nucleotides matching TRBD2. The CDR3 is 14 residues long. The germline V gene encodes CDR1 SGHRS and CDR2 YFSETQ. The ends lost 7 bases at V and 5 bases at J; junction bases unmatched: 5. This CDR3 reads CASLGTSGHNEQFF. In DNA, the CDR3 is TGCGCCAGCCTCGGGACTAGCGGACACAATGAGCAGTTCTTC. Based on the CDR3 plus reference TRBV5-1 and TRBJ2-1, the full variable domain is KAGVTQTPRYLIKTRGQQVTLSCSPISGHRSVSWYQQTPGQGLQFLFEYFSETQRNKGNFPGRFSGRQFSNSRSEMNVSTLELGDSALYLCASLGTSGHNEQFFGPGTRLTVL.

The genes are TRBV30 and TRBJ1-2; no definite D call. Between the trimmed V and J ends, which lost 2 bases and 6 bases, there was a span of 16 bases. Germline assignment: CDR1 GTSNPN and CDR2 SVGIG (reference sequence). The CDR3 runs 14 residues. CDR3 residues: CAWSLNQVRDGYTF. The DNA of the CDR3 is TGTGCCTGGAGTCTAAACCAAGTGAGGGATGGCTACACCTTC.

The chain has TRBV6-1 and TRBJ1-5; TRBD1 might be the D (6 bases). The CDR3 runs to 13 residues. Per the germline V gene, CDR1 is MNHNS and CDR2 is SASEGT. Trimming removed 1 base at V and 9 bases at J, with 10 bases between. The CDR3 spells CASSEGRQVPQHF. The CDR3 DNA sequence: TGTGCCAGCAGTGAAGGTCGACAGGTGCCCCAGCATTTT.

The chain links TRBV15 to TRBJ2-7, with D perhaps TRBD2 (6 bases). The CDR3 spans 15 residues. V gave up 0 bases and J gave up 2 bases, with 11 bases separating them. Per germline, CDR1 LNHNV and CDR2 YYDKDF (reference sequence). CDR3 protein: CATSRERRGTYEQYF. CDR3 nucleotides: TGTGCCACCAGCAGAGAGCGGCGGGGCACCTACGAGCAGTACTTC.

DNA for the CDR3: TGTGCCAGCGCCGCCCGGGCAGGGCTGACAGATACGCAGTATTTT. Protein sequence: CASAARAGLTDTQYF. This chain links TRBV4-2 with TRBJ2-3, with a tentative D call TRBD1 (5 bases). The CDR3 sequence is 15 residues long. Looked up from germline, CDR1 is LGHNA and CDR2 is YNFKEQ. The V and J ends lost 8 bases and 3 bases respectively, with 18 bases between them.

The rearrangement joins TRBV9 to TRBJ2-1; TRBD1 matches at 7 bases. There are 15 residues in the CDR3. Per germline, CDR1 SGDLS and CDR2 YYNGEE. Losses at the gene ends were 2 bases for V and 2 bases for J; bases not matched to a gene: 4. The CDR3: CASSVDRAPYNEQFF. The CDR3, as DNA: TGTGCCAGCAGCGTCGACAGGGCGCCCTACAATGAGCAGTTCTTC.

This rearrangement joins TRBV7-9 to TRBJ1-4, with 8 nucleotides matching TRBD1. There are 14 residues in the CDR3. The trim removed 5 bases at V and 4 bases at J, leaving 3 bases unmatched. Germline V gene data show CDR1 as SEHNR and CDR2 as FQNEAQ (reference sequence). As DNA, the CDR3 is TGTGCCAGCAGCGGGACAGGCCTTAATGAAAAACTGTTTTTT. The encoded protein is CASSGTGLNEKLFF.

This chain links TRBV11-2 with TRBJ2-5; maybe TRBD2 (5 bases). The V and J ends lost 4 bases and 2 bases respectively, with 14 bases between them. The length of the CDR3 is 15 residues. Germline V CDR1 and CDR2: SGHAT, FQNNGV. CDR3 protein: CASSSYRPGQETQYF. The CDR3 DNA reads TGTGCCAGCAGCTCTTACCGACCGGGGCAAGAGACCCAGTACTTC.

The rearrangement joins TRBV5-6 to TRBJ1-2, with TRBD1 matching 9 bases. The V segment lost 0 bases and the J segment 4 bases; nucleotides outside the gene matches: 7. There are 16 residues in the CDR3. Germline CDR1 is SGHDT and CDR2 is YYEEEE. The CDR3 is CASSLGTLDRGYGYTF. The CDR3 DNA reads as TGTGCCAGCAGCTTGGGGACCCTGGACAGGGGCTATGGCTACACCTTC.

CDR3 protein: CASSPAGGPQPQHF. The CDR3 nucleotides read TGCGCCAGCAGCCCGGCCGGGGGGCCTCAGCCCCAGCATTTT. The chain has TRBV5-1 and TRBJ1-5; D might be TRBD1 (6 bases). V was cut by 4 bases and J by 6 bases, with 14 bases left in between. Per the germline V gene, CDR1 is SGHRS and CDR2 is YFSETQ. The CDR3 contains 14 residues.

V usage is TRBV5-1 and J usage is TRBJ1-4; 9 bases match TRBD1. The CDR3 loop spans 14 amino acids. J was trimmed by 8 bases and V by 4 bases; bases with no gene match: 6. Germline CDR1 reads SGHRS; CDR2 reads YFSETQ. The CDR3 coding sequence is TGCGCCAGCAGCGTACAGGGGGCGAGGGAAAAACTGTTTTTT. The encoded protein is CASSVQGAREKLFF. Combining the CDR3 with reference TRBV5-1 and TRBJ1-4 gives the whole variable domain KAGVTQTPRYLIKTRGQQVTLSCSPISGHRSVSWYQQTPGQGLQFLFEYFSETQRNKGNFPGRFSGRQFSNSRSEMNVSTLELGDSALYLCASSVQGAREKLFFGSGTQLSVL.